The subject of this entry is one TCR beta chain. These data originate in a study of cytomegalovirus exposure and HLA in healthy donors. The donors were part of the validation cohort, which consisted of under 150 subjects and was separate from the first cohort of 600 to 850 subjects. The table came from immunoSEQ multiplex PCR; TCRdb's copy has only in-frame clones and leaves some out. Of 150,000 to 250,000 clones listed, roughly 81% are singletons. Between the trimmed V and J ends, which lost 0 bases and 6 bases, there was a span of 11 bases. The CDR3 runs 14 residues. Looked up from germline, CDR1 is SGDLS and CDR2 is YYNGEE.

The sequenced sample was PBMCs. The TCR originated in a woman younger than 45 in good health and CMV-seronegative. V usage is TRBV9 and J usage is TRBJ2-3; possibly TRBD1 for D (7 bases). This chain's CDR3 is CASSVGRGPDTQYF. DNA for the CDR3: TGTGCCAGCAGCGTAGGGAGGGGGCCGGATACGCAGTATTTT.